The T cell receptor (beta chain) described here comes from a study of blood T cell repertoires in COVID-19. About the study: Acute and convalescent COVID-19 specimens originated in the United States, Italy and Spain. T cells, B-cell-depleted T cells, or PBMCs supplied cDNA or gDNA.

Original processing notes: Using reference gene primer amplification, nucleated cell counts were estimated. This table comes from immunoSEQ multiplex PCR, and its TCRdb copy is limited to in-frame clones, with some not included. V and J calls and clone size are copied from that table; D and trimming were computed from the DNA. Found here are fewer than 80,000 clones, about nine tenths of them singletons; the top ten hold roughly 2%. In germline, CDR1 is SGHKS, CDR2 YYEKEE (reference sequence). Trimming cost V 4 bases and J 10 bases; bases outside gene matches: 12. This CDR3 spans 14 amino acids. The rearrangement links TRBV5-5 to TRBJ1-1; 8 bases line up with TRBD1. The sequencing sample was made of peripheral blood. The clonotype was recovered from a man in his thirties or forties with acute or convalescent COVID-19. The CDR3 DNA reads as TGTGCCAGCAGCCCCCGGACAGGGAATTATGTAGCTTTCTTT. Translated, it gives CASSPRTGNYVAFF.